This TCR beta chain came from a study of T-cell reconstitution after alpha-beta-depleted transplantation in children. Molecular barcoding with unique molecular identifiers was used for the TCRbeta library. TCRdb called the PCR reads again in MiXCR, with one record for every CDR3 protein. The sample consists of approximately 270,000 distinct CDR3 sequences, more than 20% of them appearing once. The CDR3 is 13 amino acids. Deletions cut 0 bases from V and 8 bases from J, with 8 bases between. Germline assignment: CDR1 MNHNY and CDR2 SVGAGI (reference sequence). The study, taken as a whole, reports: Newly generated T cells supplied most T-cell counts and diversity one year post-transplant. Recipient T cells and thymic progenitors that survived were the source of the high TCRbeta diversity seen at day 60 in some patients. Reports say that about two months after transplant, the alpha-beta T cells came out of several hundred graft clones that had expanded.

There are a few counts of this clonotype. Antigen unknown. The sequenced sample was PBMCs, mostly from graft donor cells, obtained 360 days after TCRalphabeta/CD19-depleted stem cell transplant. V and J are TRBV6-6 and TRBJ2-1; TRBD1 is a possible D gene (5 bases). This sequence was found in a female patient aged 2-10 years who had a stem cell transplant for congenital amegakaryocytic thrombocytopenia, so the T cells may come from the graft donor. CDR3 sequence reads: CASSYSIGDEQFF. The DNA for the CDR3 is TGTGCCAGCAGTTACTCGATAGGGGATGAGCAGTTCTTC.